By sample fraction, the clone carrying this T cell receptor beta chain is medium-sized. Antigen specificity is unknown. V was clipped by 6 bases and J by 4 bases, with 15 bases between them. Germline V gene data show CDR1 as SQVTM and CDR2 as ANQGSEA. The length of the CDR3 is 13 residues. Treatment of any kind had been given to no patient before thyroid surgery. This record comes from a study of metastatic and nonmetastatic thyroid tumors. Turning to the study itself: Repertoires from blood and tumor or nodule tissue of malignant and benign thyroid patients were compared. General observations from the study: The study reportedly found significantly higher TCR beta diversity in malignant thyroid tumors than benign nodules, in blood and tumor.

Per the authors' pipeline: Between-group CDR3 differences, defined by clinicopathological status, yielded a distant-metastasis classifier for papillary thyroid cancer. Via MiXCR, TCRdb re-called the PCR reads. The V and J calls were not made by the authors but by TCRdb's processing. Found here are some 7,000 clones, 25% to 35% of them singletons; the top ten hold less than 30%. V is TRBV29-1 and J is TRBJ1-2; no reliable D call. Input material: adjacent normal tissue. The sequence came from a male donor with papillary thyroid cancer or a benign thyroid nodule (not recorded which). Some clones in this sample may be carry-over from other donors' samples. CDR3 loop: CSVKPASTYGYTF. The CDR3 coding sequence is TGCAGCGTAAAACCAGCTTCGACCTATGGCTACACCTTC.